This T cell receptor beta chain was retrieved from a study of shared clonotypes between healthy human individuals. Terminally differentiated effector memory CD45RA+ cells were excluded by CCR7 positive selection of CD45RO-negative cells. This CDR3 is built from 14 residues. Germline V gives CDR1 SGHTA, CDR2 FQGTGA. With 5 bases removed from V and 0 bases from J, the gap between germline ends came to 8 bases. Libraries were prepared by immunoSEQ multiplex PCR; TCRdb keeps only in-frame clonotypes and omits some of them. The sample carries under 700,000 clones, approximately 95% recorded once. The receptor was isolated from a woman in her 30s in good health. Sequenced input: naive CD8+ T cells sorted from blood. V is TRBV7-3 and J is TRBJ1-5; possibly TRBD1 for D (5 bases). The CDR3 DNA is TGTGCCAGCAGCCAGGGATATAGCAATCAGCCCCAGCATTTT. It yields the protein CASSQGYSNQPQHF.